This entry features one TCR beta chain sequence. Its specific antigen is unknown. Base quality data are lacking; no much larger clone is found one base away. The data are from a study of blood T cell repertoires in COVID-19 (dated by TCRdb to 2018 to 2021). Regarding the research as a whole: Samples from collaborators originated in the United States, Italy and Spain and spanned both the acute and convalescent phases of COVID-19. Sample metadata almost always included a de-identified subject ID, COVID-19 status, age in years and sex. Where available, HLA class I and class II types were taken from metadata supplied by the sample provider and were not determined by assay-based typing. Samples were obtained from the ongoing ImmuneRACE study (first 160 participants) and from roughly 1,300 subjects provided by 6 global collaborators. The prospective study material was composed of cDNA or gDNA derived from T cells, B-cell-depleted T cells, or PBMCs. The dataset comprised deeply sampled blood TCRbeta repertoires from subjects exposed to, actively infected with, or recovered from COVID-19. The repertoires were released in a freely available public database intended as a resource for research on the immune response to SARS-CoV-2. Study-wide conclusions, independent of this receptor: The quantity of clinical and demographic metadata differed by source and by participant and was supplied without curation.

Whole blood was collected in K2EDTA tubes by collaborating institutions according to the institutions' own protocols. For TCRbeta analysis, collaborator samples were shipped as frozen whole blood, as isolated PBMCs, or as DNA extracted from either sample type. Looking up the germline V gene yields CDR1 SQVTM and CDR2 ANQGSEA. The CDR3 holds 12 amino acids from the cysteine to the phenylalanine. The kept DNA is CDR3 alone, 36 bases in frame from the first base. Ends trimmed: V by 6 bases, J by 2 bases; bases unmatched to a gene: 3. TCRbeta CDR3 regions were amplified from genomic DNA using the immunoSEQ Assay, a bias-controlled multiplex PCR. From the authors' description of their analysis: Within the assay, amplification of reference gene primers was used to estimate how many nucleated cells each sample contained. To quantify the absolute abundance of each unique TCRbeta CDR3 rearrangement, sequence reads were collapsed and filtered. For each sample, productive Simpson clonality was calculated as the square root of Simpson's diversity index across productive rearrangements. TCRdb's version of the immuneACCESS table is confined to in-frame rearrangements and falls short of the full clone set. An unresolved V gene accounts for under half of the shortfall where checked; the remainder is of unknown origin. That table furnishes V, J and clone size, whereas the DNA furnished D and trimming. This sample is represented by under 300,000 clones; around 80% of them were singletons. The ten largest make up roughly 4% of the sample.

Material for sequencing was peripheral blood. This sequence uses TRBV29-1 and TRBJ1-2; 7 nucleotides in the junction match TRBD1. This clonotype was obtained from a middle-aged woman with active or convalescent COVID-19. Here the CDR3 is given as CSVETGNYGYTF. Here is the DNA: TGCAGCGTGGAGACAGGGAACTATGGCTACACCTTC.